The 13 T cell receptor beta chains listed next were all sequenced from one sample in a study of siplizumab effects on memory and regulatory T cells. The data were produced by immunoSEQ multiplex PCR, yet TCRdb's version contains in-frame clones alone and is incomplete. Among 95,000 to 100,000 clones listed, around 90% were seen once. Specimen: non-Treg CD4+ T cells sorted from blood. These TCRs come from a human donor in good health.

CDR3 sequence reads: CASSLLMSGHRTDTQYF. CDR3 in DNA: TGTGCCAGCAGTTTACTTATGAGCGGTCACCGCACAGATACGCAGTATTTT. The chain employs TRBV27 and TRBJ2-3; maybe TRBD2 (5 bases). The CDR3 covers 17 residues. Trimming took 2 bases from V and 1 from J, leaving 16 bases between them. Germline CDR1 MNHEY, CDR2 SMNVEV (reference sequence).

The V call is TRBV18, the J call TRBJ2-5; 9 bases agree with TRBD2. The CDR3 loop spans 14 amino acids. Germline assignment: CDR1 KGHSH and CDR2 LQKENI. V shed 2 bases and J 3 bases; nucleotides not matched to a gene: 1. The CDR3 DNA reads TGTGCCAGCTCACCAGGGACTAGCAAAGAGACCCAGTACTTC. Translated: CASSPGTSKETQYF.

The chain carries TRBV4-1 and TRBJ1-4, with 7 bases fitting TRBD1. Germline assignment: CDR1 MGHRA and CDR2 YSYEKL. The CDR3 totals 18 residues. Trimming took 2 bases from V and 1 from J; bases not matched to a gene: 10. The DNA for the CDR3 is TGCGCCAGCAGCCAATATTCAACAGGGGTTGGAACTAATGAAAAACTGTTTTTT. Translated, it gives CASSQYSTGVGTNEKLFF.

A few counts support this clone. J is TRBJ2-5 and V is TRBV7-3, with 10 bases lining up with TRBD2. Unmatched junction bases numbered 3, after V lost 0 bases and J lost 5 bases. Germline V gene data show CDR1 as SGHTA and CDR2 as FQGTGA. This CDR3 is 15 amino acids long. The CDR3 is CASSLTTSGTETQYF. The DNA for the CDR3 is TGTGCCAGCAGCTTAACAACTAGCGGGACTGAGACCCAGTACTTC.

This clone was counted a single time. The chain recombines TRBV19 with TRBJ1-1; 8 positions match TRBD1. Trimming cost V 6 bases and J 11 bases; bases outside gene matches: 11. The CDR3 loop spans 13 amino acids. The germline V gene has CDR1 LNHDA and CDR2 SQIVND (reference sequence). CDR3 loop: CASRRSQGAVAFF. In nucleotides, the CDR3 is TGTGCCAGTAGGAGGTCGCAGGGGGCCGTGGCTTTCTTT.

The chain employs TRBV6-6 and TRBJ1-5, with D possibly TRBD1 on 5 matching bases. The CDR3 is 13 residues long. Germline-derived CDR1 and CDR2 are MNHNY and SVGAGI (reference sequence). Trimming pared 7 bases from V and 6 bases from J, leaving 13 bases between. The CDR3 nucleotides are TGTGCCAGCACGGGCAGGGAAACTCAGCCCCAGCATTTT. Its translation is CASTGRETQPQHF.

The rearrangement uses TRBV7-8 and TRBJ2-1; D perhaps matches TRBD1 (5 bases). Per germline, CDR1 SGHVS and CDR2 FQNEAQ. The CDR3 extends over 14 amino acids. Between the trimmed V and J ends, which lost 5 bases and 3 bases, there was a span of 11 bases. CDR3 amino acids: CASSPGLSYNEQFF. The CDR3 DNA follows: TGTGCCAGCAGCCCAGGGTTGAGCTACAATGAGCAGTTCTTC.

This clone was seen just once. V usage is TRBV11-2 and J usage is TRBJ2-3; D might be TRBD2 (6 bases). The CDR3 runs 14 residues. V dropped 7 bases and J dropped 2 bases, with 13 bases sitting between them. From germline, CDR1 is SGHAT and CDR2 FQNNGV. The CDR3 DNA sequence: TGTGCCAGCACCAAGGGACTCCCCACAGATACGCAGTATTTT. Protein product: CASTKGLPTDTQYF.

V gene TRBV5-6 combines with J gene TRBJ2-5; TRBD1 matches at 9 bases. This CDR3 is 16 amino acids long. The ends lost 0 bases at V and 5 bases at J; junction bases unmatched: 8. CDR1 is SGHDT, CDR2 YYEEEE, per germline. The CDR3 nucleotides read TGTGCCAGCAGCTTGGCGGGACAGGGTTTAGGGGAGACCCAGTACTTC. It specifies CASSLAGQGLGETQYF.

The rearrangement joins TRBV5-4 to TRBJ2-7; 7 bases are shared with TRBD2. Trimming removed 0 bases from V and 3 bases from J; junction bases left unmatched: 6. CDR3 length equals 15 residues. Germline CDR1 and CDR2: SGHNT and YYREEE (reference sequence). The CDR3 bases are TGTGCCAGCAGCTTGGATTCTAGCGGAGTCTACGAGCAGTACTTC. This sequence encodes CASSLDSSGVYEQYF.

The chain couples TRBV4-3 to TRBJ2-2; D ambiguous. The CDR3 has 14 amino acids. CDR1 LGHNA and CDR2 YSLEER come from the germline V gene. Trimming removed 4 bases from V and 0 bases from J, with 6 bases in between. The CDR3 here is CASSLDTNTGELFF. DNA of the CDR3: TGCGCCAGCAGCCTCGACACGAACACCGGGGAGCTGTTTTTT.

This clone has more than one count but fewer than ten. The gene calls are TRBV7-2 and TRBJ2-2; TRBD1 agrees at 7 bases. There are 14 residues in the CDR3. The J segment lost 4 bases and the V segment lost 7 bases, leaving 6 bases of the junction unmatched. Germline V gene sequence: CDR1 SGHTA, CDR2 FQGNSA. The CDR3 reads CASMTNRGTGELFF. As DNA, the CDR3 is TGTGCCAGCATGACCAACAGGGGCACCGGGGAGCTGTTTTTT.

The chain joins TRBV7-9 to TRBJ2-7, with 8 nucleotides matching TRBD1. After removal of 5 bases from V and 4 bases from J, the junction contained 19 bases not matched to a gene. This CDR3 comprises 18 residues. Germline V gives CDR1 SEHNR, CDR2 FQNEAQ (reference sequence). CDR3 residues: CASSRNNYRGSSRYEQYF. The CDR3 DNA sequence: TGTGCCAGCAGCCGAAATAATTACAGGGGGAGTAGTCGGTACGAGCAGTACTTC.